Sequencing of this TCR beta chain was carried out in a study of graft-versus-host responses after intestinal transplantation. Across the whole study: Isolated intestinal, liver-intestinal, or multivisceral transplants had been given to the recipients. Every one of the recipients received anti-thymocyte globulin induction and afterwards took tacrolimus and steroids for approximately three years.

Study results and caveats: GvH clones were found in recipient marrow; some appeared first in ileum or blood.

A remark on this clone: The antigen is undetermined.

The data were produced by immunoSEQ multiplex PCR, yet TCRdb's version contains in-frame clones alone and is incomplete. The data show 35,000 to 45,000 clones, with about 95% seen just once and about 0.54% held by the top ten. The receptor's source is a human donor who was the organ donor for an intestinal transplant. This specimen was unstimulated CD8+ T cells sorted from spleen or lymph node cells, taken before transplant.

Written as DNA, the CDR3 is TGTGCCAGCAGCAAGCTAGGTCCGGCCTCCCAAGACACCATATATTTT. Its protein product is CASSKLGPASQDTIYF. V is TRBV7-2 and J is TRBJ1-3; D not certain. CDR1 is SGHTA and CDR2 is FQGNSA in the germline V gene. V lost 5 bases and J lost 8, with 22 bases in between. The CDR3 has 16 residues. The full variable domain, in which reference TRBV7-2 and TRBJ1-3 provide the parts outside the CDR3, is GAGVSQSPSNKVTEKGKDVELRCDPISGHTALYWYRQSLGQGLEFLIYFQGNSAPDKSGLPSDRFSAERTGGSVSTLTIQRTQQEDSAVYLCASSKLGPASQDTIYFGEGSWLTVV.